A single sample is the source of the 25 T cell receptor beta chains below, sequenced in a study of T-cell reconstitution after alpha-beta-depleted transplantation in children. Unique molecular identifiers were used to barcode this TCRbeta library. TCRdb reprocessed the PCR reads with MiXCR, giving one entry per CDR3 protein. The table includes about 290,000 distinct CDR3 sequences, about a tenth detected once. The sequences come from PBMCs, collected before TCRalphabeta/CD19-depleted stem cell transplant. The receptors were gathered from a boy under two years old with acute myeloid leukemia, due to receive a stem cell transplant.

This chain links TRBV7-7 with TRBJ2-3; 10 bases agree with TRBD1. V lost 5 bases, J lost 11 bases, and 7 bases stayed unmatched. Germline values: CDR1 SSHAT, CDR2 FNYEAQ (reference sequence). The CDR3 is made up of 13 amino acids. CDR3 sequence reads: CASSPIGTGEQYF. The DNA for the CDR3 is TGTGCCAGCAGCCCAATCGGGACAGGGGAGCAGTATTTT.

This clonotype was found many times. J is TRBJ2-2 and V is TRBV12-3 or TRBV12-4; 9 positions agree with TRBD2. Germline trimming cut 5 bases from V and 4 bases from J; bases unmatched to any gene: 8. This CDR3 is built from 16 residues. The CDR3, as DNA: TGTGCCAGCAGTCGAAGTAGCGGGAGTGGCACCGGGGAGCTGTTTTTT. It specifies CASSRSSGSGTGELFF.

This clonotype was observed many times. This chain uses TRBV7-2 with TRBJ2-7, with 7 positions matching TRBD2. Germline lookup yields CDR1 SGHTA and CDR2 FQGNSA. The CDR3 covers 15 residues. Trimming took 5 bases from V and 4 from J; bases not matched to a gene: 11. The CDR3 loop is CASSPQSGVLYEQYF. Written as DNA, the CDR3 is TGTGCCAGCAGCCCACAGAGCGGGGTCCTTTACGAGCAGTACTTC.

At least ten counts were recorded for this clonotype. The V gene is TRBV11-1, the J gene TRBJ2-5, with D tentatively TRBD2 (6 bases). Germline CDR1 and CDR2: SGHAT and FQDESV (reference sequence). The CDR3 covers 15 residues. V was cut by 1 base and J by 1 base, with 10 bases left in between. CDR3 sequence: CASSLVWGVQETQYF. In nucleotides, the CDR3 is TGTGCCAGCAGCTTAGTGTGGGGGGTCCAAGAGACCCAGTACTTC.

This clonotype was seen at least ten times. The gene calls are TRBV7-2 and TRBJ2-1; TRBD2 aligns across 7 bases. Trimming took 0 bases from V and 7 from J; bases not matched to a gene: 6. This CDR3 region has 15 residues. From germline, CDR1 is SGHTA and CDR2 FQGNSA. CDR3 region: CASSLAHAGVNEQFF. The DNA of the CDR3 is TGTGCCAGCAGCTTAGCGCACGCGGGAGTAAATGAGCAGTTCTTC.

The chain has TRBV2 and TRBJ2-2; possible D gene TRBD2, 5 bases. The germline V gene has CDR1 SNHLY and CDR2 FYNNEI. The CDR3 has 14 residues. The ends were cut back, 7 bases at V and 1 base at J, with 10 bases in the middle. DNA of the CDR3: TGTGCCAGCACGGCTAGCCAGAACACCGGGGAGCTGTTTTTT. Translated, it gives CASTASQNTGELFF. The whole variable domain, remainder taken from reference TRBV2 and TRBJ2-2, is EPEVTQTPSHQVTQMGQEVILRCVPISNHLYFYWYRQILGQKVEFLVSFYNNEISEKSEIFDDQFSVERPDGSNFTLKIRSTKLEDSAMYFCASTASQNTGELFFGEGSRLTVL.

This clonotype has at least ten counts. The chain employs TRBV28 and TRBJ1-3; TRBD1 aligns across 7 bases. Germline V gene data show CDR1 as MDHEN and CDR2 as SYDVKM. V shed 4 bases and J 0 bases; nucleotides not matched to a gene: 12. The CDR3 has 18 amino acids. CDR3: CASSSAGGLPSSGNTIYF. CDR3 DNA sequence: TGTGCCAGCAGTTCCGCAGGGGGACTCCCGAGCTCTGGAAACACCATATATTTT. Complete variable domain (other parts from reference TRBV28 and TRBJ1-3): DVKVTQSSRYLVKRTGEKVFLECVQDMDHENMFWYRQDPGLGLRLIYFSYDVKMKEKGDIPEGYSVSREKKERFSLILESASTNQTSMYLCASSSAGGLPSSGNTIYFGEGSWLTVV.

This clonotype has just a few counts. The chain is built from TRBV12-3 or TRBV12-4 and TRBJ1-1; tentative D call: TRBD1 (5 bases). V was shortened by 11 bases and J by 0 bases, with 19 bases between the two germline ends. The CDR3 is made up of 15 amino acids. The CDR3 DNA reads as TGTGCCGGAACGGCGGTGGGGCTTCTGAACACTGAAGCTTTCTTT. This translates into CAGTAVGLLNTEAFF.

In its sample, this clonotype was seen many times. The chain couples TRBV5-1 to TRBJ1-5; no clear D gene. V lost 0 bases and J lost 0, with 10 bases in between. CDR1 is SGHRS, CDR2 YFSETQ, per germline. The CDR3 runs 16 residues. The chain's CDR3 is CASSLVRRYSNQPQHF. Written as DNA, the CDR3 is TGCGCCAGCAGCTTGGTGCGCAGATATAGCAATCAGCCCCAGCATTTT.

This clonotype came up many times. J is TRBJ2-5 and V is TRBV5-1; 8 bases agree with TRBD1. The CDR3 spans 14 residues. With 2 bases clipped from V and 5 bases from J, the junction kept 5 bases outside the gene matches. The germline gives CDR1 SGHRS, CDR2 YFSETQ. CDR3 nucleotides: TGCGCCAGCAGCTTCCAGGGGGCCGAGGAGACCCAGTACTTC. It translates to CASSFQGAEETQYF.

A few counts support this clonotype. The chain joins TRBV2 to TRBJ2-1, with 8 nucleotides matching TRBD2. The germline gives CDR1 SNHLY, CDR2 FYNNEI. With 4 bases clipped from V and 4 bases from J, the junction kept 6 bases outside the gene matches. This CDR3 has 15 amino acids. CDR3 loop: CASSVSGGLYNEQFF. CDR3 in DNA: TGTGCCAGCAGTGTATCGGGGGGGTTATACAATGAGCAGTTCTTC.

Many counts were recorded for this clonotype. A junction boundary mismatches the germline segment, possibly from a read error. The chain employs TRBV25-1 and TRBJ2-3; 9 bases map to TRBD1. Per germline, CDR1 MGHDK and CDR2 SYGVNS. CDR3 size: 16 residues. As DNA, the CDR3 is TGTGCCAGCAGTGAATACTTCCTTCCCGAGGGGACAGGGCAGATATTT. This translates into CASSEYFLPEGTGQIF. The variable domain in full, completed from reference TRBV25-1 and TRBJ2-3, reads EADIYQTPRYLVIGTGKKITLECSQTMGHDKMYWYQQDPGMELHLIHYSYGVNSTEKGDLSSESTVSRIRTEHFPLTLESARPSHTSQYLCASSEYFLPEGTGQIFGPGTRLTVL.

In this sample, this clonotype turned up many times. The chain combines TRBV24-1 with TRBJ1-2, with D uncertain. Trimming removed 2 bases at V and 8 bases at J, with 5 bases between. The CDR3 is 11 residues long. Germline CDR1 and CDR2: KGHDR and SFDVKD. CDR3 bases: TGTGCCACCAGTGATTCGAAAGGCTACACCTTC. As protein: CATSDSKGYTF.

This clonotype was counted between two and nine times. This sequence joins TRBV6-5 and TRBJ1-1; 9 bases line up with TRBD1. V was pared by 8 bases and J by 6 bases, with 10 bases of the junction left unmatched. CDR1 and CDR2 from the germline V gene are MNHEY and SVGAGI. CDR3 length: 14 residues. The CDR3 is CASRDSDRGSEAFF. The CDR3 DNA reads TGTGCCAGCCGCGACTCGGACAGGGGCTCTGAAGCTTTCTTT.

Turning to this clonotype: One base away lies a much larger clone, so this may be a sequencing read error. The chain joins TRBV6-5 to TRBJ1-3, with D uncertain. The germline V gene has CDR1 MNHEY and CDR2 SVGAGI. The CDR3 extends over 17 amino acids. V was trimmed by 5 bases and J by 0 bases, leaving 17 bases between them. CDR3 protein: CASSHYSVRSSGNTIYF. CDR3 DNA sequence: TGTGCCAGCAGTCACTATAGCGTGAGGTCCTCTGGAAACACCATATATTTT.

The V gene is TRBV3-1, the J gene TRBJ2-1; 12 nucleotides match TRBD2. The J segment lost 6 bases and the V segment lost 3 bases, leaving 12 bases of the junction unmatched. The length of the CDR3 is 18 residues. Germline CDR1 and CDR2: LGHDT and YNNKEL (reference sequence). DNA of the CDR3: TGTGCCAGCAGCCAGTACAGACTAGCGGGAGCTCGGGGCAATGAGCAGTTCTTC. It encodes CASSQYRLAGARGNEQFF.

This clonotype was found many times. The CDR3 here is CASSLDGLGMGEQFF. The CDR3 coding sequence is TGTGCCAGCAGCTTGGACGGATTGGGAATGGGTGAGCAGTTCTTC. The rearrangement joins TRBV5-5 to TRBJ2-1; no clear D. Trimming removed 0 bases from V and 9 bases from J, with 16 bases in between. Germline V gives CDR1 SGHKS, CDR2 YYEKEE (reference sequence). The CDR3 extends over 15 amino acids.

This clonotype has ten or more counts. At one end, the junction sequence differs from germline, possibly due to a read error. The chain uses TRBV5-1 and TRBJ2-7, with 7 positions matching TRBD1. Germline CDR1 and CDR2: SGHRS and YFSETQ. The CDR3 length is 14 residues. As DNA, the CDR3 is TGCGCCAGCAGCTGGACAGGTCAAGGGTACGGGCAGTACTTC. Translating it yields CASSWTGQGYGQYF.

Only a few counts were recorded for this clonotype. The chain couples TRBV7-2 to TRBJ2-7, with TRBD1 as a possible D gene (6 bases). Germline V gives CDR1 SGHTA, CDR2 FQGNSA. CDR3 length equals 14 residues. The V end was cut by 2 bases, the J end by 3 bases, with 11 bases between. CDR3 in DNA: TGTGCCAGCAGCTTAATTGCAGGGGACTACGAGCAGTACTTC. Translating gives CASSLIAGDYEQYF.

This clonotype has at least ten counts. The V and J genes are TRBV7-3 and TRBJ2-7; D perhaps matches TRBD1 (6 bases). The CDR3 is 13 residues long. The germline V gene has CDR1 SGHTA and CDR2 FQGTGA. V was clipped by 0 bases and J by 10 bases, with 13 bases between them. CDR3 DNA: TGTGCCAGCAGCTTAACACCTGAGGGGGACCAGTACTTC. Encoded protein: CASSLTPEGDQYF.

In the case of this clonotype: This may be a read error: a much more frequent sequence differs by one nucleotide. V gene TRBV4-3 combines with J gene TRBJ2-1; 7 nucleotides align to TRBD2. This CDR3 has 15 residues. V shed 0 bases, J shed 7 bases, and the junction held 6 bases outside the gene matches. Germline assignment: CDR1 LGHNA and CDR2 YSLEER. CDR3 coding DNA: TGCGCCAGCAGCCAAGATAGAGCGGGGAGTAATGAGCAGTTCTTC. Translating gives CASSQDRAGSNEQFF.

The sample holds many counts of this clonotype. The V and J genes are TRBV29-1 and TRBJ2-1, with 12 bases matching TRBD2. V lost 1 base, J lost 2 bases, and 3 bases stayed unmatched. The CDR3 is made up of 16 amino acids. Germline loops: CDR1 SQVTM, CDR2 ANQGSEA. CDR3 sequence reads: CSVEAGTSGPYNEQFF. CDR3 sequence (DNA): TGCAGCGTTGAAGCTGGGACTAGCGGGCCCTACAATGAGCAGTTCTTC.

CDR3 amino acids: CASSLGRGNSLPRSYNEQFF. The DNA of the CDR3 is TGCGCCAGCAGCTTGGGGCGGGGTAATAGTTTACCACGCTCCTACAATGAGCAGTTCTTC. This chain uses TRBV5-1 with TRBJ2-1, with D possibly TRBD2 on 6 matching bases. The V gene lost 0 bases and the J gene lost 0 bases, with 22 bases spanning the gap. CDR1 and CDR2 (germline): SGHRS, YFSETQ. The CDR3 sequence is 20 residues long.

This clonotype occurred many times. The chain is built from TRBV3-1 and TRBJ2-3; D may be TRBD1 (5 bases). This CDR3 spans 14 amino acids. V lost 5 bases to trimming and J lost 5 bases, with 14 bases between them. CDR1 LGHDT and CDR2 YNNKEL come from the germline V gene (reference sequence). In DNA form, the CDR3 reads TGTGCCAGCAGCAGGGTAGCAGGGATAGATACGCAGTATTTT. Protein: CASSRVAGIDTQYF.

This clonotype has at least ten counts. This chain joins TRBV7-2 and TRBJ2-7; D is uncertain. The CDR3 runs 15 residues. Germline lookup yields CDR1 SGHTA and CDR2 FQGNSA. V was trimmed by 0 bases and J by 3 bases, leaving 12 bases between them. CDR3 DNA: TGTGCCAGCAGCTTAGCGCCTTCGATGGGCTACGAGCAGTACTTC. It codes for CASSLAPSMGYEQYF.